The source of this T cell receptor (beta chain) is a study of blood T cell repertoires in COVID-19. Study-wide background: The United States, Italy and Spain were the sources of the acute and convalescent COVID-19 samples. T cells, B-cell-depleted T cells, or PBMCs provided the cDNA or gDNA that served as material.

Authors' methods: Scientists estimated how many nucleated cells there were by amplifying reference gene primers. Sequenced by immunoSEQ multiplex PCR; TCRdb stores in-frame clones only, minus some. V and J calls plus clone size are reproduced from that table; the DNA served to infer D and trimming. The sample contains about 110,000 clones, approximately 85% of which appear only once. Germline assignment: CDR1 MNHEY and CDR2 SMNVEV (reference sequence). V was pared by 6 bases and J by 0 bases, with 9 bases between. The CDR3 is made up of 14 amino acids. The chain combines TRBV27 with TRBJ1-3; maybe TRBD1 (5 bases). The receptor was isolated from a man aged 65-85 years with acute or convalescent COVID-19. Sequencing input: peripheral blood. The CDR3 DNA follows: TGTGCCAGCAGCCGCCAGGGCTCTGGAAACACCATATATTTT. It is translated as CASSRQGSGNTIYF.